Many counts were recorded for the clone carrying this T cell receptor beta chain. Germline CDR1 reads KGHSH; CDR2 reads LQKENI. V gave up 5 bases and J gave up 3 bases, with 11 bases separating them. This CDR3 spans 14 amino acids. The data derive from a study of T cells of healthy individuals. TCRdb reanalysed the 5' RACE reads using MiXCR and keeps one entry per CDR3 protein. The sample contains 60,000 to 70,000 distinct CDR3 sequences, roughly 15% of which appear only once. The chain joins TRBV18 to TRBJ1-5, with D possibly matching TRBD1 (5 bases). The receptor was isolated from a human donor in good health. CDR3 amino acids: CASSTGTVNQPQHF. The CDR3 DNA is TGTGCCAGCTCAACCGGGACGGTCAATCAGCCCCAGCATTTT. The whole variable domain, remainder taken from reference TRBV18 and TRBJ1-5, is NAGVMQNPRHLVRRRGQEARLRCSPMKGHSHVYWYRQLPEEGLKFMVYLQKENIIDESGMPKERFSAEFPKEGPSILRIQQVVRGDSAAYFCASSTGTVNQPQHFGDGTRLSIL.